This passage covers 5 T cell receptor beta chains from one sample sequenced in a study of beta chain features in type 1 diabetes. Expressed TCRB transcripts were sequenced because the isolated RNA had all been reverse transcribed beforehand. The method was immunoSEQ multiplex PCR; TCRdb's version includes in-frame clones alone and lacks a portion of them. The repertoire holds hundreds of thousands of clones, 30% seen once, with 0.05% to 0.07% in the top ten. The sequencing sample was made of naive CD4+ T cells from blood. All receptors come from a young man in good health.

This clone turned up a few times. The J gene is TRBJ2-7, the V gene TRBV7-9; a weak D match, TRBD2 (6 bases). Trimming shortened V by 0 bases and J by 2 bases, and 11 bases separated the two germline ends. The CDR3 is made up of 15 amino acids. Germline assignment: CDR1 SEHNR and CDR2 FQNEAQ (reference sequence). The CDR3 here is CASSLAAGRTYEQYF. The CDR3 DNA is TGTGCCAGCAGCTTAGCGGCGGGAAGGACCTACGAGCAGTACTTC.

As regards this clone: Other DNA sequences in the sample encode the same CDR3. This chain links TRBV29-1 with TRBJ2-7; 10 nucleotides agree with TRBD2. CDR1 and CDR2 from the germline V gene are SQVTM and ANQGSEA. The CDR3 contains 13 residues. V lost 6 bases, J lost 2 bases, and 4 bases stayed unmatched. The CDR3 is CSVGTSETYEQYF. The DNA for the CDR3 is TGCAGCGTGGGGACTAGCGAGACCTACGAGCAGTACTTC.

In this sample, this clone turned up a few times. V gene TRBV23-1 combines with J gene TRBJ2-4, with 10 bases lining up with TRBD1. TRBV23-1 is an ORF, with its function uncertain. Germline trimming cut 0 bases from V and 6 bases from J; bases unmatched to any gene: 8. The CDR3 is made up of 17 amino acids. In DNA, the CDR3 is TGCGCCAGCAGTCAATCCCGACAGGGGGCGCTTAGAAACATTCAGTACTTC. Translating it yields CASSQSRQGALRNIQYF.

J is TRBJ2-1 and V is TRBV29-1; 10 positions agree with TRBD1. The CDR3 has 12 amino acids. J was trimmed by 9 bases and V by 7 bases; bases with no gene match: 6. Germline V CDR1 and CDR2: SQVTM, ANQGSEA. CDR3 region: CSDGTGVVEQFF. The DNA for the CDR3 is TGCAGCGACGGGACAGGGGTGGTTGAGCAGTTCTTC.

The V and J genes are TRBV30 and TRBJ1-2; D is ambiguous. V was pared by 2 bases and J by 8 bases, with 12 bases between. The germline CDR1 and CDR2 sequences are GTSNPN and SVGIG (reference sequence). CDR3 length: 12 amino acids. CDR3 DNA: TGTGCCTGGAGTATTAGTTTCCGCGGCTACACCTTC. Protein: CAWSISFRGYTF.